This T cell receptor beta chain appears in the sequencing data of a study of control samples from healthy donors and cancer patients. This clone was recorded a few times. Sequenced by immunoSEQ multiplex PCR; TCRdb stores in-frame clones only, minus some. The sample has just over 150,000 clones; 80% to 90% are singletons. V was shortened by 8 bases and J by 3 bases, with 10 bases between the two germline ends. Germline-derived CDR1 and CDR2 are SNHLY and FYNNEI. The CDR3 has 12 amino acids. This TCR was sampled from a man under 40 in good health. The chain has TRBV2 and TRBJ1-1; D may be TRBD1 (5 bases). The material sequenced was blood. The CDR3, as DNA: TGTGCCAGCGGGATCAGGGACACTGAAGCTTTCTTT. Amino acids: CASGIRDTEAFF.